Included here is one T cell receptor beta chain sequence, with context. Its antigen is not identified. The data were obtained in a study of long-term antiretroviral therapy in people with HIV. Study overall: It was about a decade before the 2015 immediate-ART recommendation that the earliest samples were taken. The study's findings and limits: The study found narrower CDR3 length ranges in HIV repertoires than in controls. An increase in diversity followed ART, yet levels stayed below transplant donor controls.

The CDR3 consists of 14 residues. Trimming removed 1 base at V and 7 bases at J, with 11 bases between. Germline CDR1 SNHLY, CDR2 FYNNEI. Survey level was the resolution at which the v3.0 immunoSEQ assay ran. What sequencing targeted per sample was roughly 40,000-50,000 T-cell genomes. Assay used: immunoSEQ multiplex PCR; TCRdb lists only in-frame clones, some missing. Of thousands of clones detected, 65% to 75% appear once; the ten largest clones hold approximately 16%. The rearrangement joins TRBV2 to TRBJ1-3; weak D call: TRBD1 (6 bases). The receptor was isolated from a man aged 40-55 years with HIV. Sequencing used unsorted PBMCs, obtained 0.9 years before starting antiretroviral therapy. The CDR3 coding sequence is TGTGCCAGCAGTGAAGGTCCAAGGGGGAACACCATATATTTT. Its translation is CASSEGPRGNTIYF.